Detailed here is one T cell receptor (beta chain). Its antigen is still unknown. Qualities for individual bases were not recorded, and no much larger clone is one base off. The sample originates from a study (dated by TCRdb to the mid-2010s). For the wider study: The study examined whether tumor-infiltrating Tregs in breast cancer are drawn from blood Tregs or arise in situ by conversion from other CD4+ T cell subsets.

The Miltenyi Naive CD4+ T Cell Isolation kit was used to purify naive CD4+ T cells, and Tregs were depleted with CD25 microbeads. Tregs, naive and memory CD4+ T cells from tumor, blood and ipsilateral draining lymph nodes of 5 or 6 breast cancer patients underwent full-length TCR alpha and beta sequencing. Tumor tissue, along with lymph nodes from ipsilateral axillary dissection, was perfused with PBS, minced, and then digested using collagenase I and hyaluronidase. FACS confirmed that the sorted cell populations were more than 90% pure. Full-length TCR variable regions were amplified by 5' RACE PCR with constant-region reverse primers, and semi-nested PCR with Nested Universal Primer A was subsequently performed. Using the ReliaPrep RNA Cell Miniprep System, total RNA was extracted, and the SMARTer RACE 5'/3' Kit was then used to reverse transcribe the RNA into 5'RACE-ready cDNA. Multiplex adaptors were used to barcode the full-length TCR alpha and beta libraries, which were then sequenced on an Illumina MiSeq. For the original study's pipeline: Sequencing data were pooled across the five patients for each of nine subset-tissue groups and compared by unsupervised clustering of TCR gene usage. The Morisita-Horn index was used to calculate repertoire similarity, with shared sequences weighted by how much each contributed to each repertoire. The public reads were quality trimmed at Q25 with fastp and then assembled into clones with MiXCR by TCRdb, keeping productive beta chains. When rows share a CDR3 protein, they turn into one entry using the most common DNA and genes. The V and J calls were not made by the authors but by TCRdb's processing. This sample has 45,000 to 55,000 distinct CDR3 sequences in its table, and approximately 24% of those were observed once. The ten largest clones add up to 3.2% of the sample.

Overall study results and their limits: Tumor memory CD4+ T cell TCR gene usage clustered with blood and lymph node memory CD4+ cells and lymph node naive CD4+ cells. The greatest overlap of tumor-infiltrating Treg TCR alpha and beta sequences was with tumor naive CD4+ T cells, followed next by blood naive CD4+ T cells. The validation in the larger cohort was limited to a single TCR beta V-J rearrangement instead of whole repertoires.

V loses 2 bases of germline sequence and J loses 0 bases, and the interval between the two ends is 8 bases. The germline V gene (reference sequence) gives CDR1 as GTSNPN and CDR2 as SVGIG. Its CDR3 holds 14 amino acids, cysteine through phenylalanine. Only the CDR3 part of the read is kept: 42 bases, read in frame from the first base. The sequencing sample was made of tumor-infiltrating naive CD4+ T cells sorted from the breast tumor. Sample cell subset or site, as interpreted from the label and publication: naive CD4+ T cells, CD4+CD45RA+CD25-. This TCR derives from a female donor with breast cancer. Recombination linked TRBV30 to TRBJ1-5, with no confidently assigned D gene. The DNA sequence is as follows: TGTGCCTGGAGTTCTTGGAGTAGCAATCAGCCCCAGCATTTT. Translation gives CAWSSWSSNQPQHF.